What follows describes a single T cell receptor beta chain. Its antigen is unknown. The sample originates from a study of cytotoxic CD8 clonotypes in ibrutinib-treated CLL. Study-level points and caveats: Circulating CD8+ T-cell counts were tracked by baseline clonality, which exceeded that of age-matched healthy donors. Clonality went higher at ibrutinib response and then dropped back toward baseline at progression.

Sequencing was performed with immunoSEQ multiplex PCR; in TCRdb, only in-frame clones are kept and a portion is missing. The sample shows some 160,000 clones, roughly four fifths of them seen only once. This TCR was sampled from a human donor with chronic lymphocytic leukemia. The starting material was PBMCs, obtained after 12 months of ibrutinib treatment.

CDR3 in amino acids: CASTPRGPETQYF. The CDR3 bases are TGTGCCAGCACCCCGCGGGGTCCGGAGACCCAGTACTTC. The rearrangement links TRBV7-2 to TRBJ2-5; D possibly corresponds to TRBD2 (6 bases). CDR3 length equals 13 residues. V shed 7 bases and J shed 5 bases, with 14 bases lying between them. Germline values: CDR1 SGHTA, CDR2 FQGNSA.